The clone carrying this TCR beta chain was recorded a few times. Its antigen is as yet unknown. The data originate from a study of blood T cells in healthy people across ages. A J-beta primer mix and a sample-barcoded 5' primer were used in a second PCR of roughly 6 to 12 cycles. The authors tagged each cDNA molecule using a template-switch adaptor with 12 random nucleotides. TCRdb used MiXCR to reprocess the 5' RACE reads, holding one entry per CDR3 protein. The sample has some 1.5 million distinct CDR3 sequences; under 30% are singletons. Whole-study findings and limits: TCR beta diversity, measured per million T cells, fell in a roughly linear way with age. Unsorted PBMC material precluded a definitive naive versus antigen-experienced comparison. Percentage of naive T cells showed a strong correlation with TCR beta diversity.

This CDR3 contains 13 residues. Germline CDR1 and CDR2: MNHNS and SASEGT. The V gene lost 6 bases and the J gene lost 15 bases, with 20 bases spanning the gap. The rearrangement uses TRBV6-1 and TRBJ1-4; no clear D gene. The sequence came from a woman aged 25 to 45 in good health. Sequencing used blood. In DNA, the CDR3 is TGTGCCAGCAGCTTAGAACCTCGAGAAAAGGTGTTTTTT. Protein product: CASSLEPREKVFF.